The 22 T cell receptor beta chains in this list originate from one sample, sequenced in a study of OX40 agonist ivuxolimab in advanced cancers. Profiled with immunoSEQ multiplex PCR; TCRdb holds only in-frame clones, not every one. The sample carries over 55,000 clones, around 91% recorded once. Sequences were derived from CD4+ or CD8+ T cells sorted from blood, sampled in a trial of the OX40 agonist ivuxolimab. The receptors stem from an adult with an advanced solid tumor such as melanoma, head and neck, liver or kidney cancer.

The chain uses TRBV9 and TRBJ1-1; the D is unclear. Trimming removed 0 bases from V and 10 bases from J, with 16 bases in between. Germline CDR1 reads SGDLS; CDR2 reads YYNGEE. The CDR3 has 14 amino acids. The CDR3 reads CASSVEVGSPVAFF. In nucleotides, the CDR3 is TGTGCCAGCAGCGTAGAGGTAGGCAGTCCAGTAGCTTTCTTT.

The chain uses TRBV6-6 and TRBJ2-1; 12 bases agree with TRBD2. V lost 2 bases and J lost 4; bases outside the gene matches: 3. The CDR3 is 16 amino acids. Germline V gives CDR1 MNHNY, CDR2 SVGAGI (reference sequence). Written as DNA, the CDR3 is TGTGCCAGCAGTTACCGACTAGCGGGAGAGTACAATGAGCAGTTCTTC. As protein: CASSYRLAGEYNEQFF.

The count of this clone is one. The CDR3 nucleotides are TGTGCCAGCAGCTTAAAGGTGCCCGCCTTTTCAGATACGCAGTATTTT. The encoded protein is CASSLKVPAFSDTQYF. The genes are TRBV13 and TRBJ2-3; D is ambiguous. The V gene lost 2 bases and the J gene lost 4 bases, with 16 bases spanning the gap. The CDR3 is made up of 16 amino acids. In germline, CDR1 is PRHDT, CDR2 FYEKMQ (reference sequence).

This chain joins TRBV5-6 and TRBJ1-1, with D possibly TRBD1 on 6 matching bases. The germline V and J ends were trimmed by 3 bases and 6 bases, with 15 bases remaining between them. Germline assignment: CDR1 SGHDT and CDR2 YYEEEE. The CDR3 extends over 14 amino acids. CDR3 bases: TGTGCCAGCAGCTACTTTGGGGGGCGGGCTGAAGCTTTCTTT. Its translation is CASSYFGGRAEAFF.

CDR3 residues: CASSSGLVEQFF. In nucleotides, the CDR3 is TGCGCCAGCAGCTCGGGACTAGTGGAGCAGTTCTTC. This chain links TRBV5-1 with TRBJ2-1; 8 nucleotides align to TRBD2. This CDR3 has 12 residues. The V gene's germline CDR1 is SGHRS and CDR2 YFSETQ. J gave up 10 bases and V 3 bases, and 3 bases lay outside the gene matches.

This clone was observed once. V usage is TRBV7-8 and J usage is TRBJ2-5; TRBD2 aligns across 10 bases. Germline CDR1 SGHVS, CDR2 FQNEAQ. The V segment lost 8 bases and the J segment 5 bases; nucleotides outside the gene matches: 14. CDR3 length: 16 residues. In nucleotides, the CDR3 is TGTGCCAGCGCGGTTAGCGGGGGGCCGGGTCAGGAGACCCAGTACTTC. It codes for CASAVSGGPGQETQYF.

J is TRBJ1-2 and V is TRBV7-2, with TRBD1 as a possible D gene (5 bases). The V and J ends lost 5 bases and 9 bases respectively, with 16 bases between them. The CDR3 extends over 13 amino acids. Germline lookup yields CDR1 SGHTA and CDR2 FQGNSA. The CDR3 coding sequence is TGTGCCAGCAGCCAGGGACCCTCTTTAAGCTACACCTTC. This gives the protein CASSQGPSLSYTF.

CDR3 DNA sequence: TGTGCCAGCAGGCGAGCCGGGACAGGGGCCTACGAGCAGTACTTC. Encoded protein: CASRRAGTGAYEQYF. The chain links TRBV11-2 to TRBJ2-7; TRBD1 agrees at 10 bases. Germline lookup yields CDR1 SGHAT and CDR2 FQNNGV. This CDR3 region has 15 residues. Losses at the gene ends were 6 bases for V and 2 bases for J; bases not matched to a gene: 7.

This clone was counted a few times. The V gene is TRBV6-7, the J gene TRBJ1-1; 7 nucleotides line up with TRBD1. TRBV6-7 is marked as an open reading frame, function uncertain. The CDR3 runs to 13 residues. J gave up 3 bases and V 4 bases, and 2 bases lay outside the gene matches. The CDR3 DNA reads TGTGCCAGCAGTTCTCAGGGGGACACTGAAGCTTTCTTT. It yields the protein CASSSQGDTEAFF.

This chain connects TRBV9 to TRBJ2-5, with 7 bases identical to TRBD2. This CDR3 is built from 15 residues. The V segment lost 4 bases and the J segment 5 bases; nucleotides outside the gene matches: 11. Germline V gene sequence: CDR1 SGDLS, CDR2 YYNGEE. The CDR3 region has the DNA TGTGCCAGCAGCACACTAAGCGGGATTCTGGAGACCCAGTACTTC. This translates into CASSTLSGILETQYF.

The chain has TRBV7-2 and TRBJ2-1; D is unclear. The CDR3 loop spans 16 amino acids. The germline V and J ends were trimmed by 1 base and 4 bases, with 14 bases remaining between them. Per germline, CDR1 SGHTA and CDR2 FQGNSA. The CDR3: CASSLVRLLIYNEQFF. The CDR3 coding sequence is TGTGCCAGCAGCTTAGTTCGGCTACTCATATACAATGAGCAGTTCTTC.

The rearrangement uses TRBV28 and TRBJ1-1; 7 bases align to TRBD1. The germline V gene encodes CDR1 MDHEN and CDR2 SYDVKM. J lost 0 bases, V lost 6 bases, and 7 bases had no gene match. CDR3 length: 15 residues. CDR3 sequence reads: CASRFGDRVNTEAFF. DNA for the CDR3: TGTGCCAGCAGATTTGGGGACAGAGTGAACACTGAAGCTTTCTTT.

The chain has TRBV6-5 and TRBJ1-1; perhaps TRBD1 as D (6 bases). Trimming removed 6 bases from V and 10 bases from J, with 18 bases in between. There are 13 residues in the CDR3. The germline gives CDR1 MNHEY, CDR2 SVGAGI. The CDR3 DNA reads TGTGCCAGCAGGCCCTGGGGGGGCGCGGGAGCTTTCTTT. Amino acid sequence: CASRPWGGAGAFF.

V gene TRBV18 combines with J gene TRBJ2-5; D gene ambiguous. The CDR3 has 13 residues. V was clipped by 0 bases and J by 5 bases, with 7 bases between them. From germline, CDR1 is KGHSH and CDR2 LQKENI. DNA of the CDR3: TGTGCCAGCTCACCACCATCGAAGGAGACCCAGTACTTC. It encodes CASSPPSKETQYF.

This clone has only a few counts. The CDR3 bases are TGTGCCAGCAGCCGATGGACAGCCACCACTGAAGCTTTCTTT. Its translation: CASSRWTATTEAFF. V and J are TRBV9 and TRBJ1-1, with a weak D call TRBD1 (6 bases). Germline loops: CDR1 SGDLS, CDR2 YYNGEE. Between the trimmed V and J ends, which lost 4 bases and 4 bases, there was a span of 14 bases. This CDR3 has 14 residues.

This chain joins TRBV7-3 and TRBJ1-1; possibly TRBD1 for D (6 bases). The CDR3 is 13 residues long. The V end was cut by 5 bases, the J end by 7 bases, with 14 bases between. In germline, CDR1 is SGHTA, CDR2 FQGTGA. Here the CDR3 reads CASSPQGAGEAFF. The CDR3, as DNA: TGTGCCAGCAGCCCACAGGGTGCGGGTGAAGCTTTCTTT.

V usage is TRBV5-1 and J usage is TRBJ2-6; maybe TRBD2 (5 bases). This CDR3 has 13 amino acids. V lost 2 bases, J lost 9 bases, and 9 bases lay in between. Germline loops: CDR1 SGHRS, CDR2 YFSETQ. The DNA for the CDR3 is TGCGCCAGCAGCTTACGGGATGTCAACGTCCTGACTTTC. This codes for CASSLRDVNVLTF.

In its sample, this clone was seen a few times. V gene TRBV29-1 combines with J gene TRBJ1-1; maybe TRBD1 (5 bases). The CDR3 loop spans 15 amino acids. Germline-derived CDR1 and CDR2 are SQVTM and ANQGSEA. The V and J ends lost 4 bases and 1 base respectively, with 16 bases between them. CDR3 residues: CSVVRGFVENTEAFF. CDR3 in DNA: TGCAGCGTTGTCCGGGGGTTTGTGGAGAACACTGAAGCTTTCTTT.

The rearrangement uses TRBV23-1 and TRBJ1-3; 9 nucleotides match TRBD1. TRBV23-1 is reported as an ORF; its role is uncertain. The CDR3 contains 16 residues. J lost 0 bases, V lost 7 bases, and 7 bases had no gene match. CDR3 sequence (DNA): TGCGCCAGCACCCGGGACAGGGATTTCTCTGGAAACACCATATATTTT. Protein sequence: CASTRDRDFSGNTIYF.

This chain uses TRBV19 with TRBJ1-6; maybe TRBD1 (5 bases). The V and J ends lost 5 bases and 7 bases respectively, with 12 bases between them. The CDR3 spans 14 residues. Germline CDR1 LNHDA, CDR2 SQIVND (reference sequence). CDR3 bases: TGTGCCAGTAGTGCGCAGGGTCTCAATTCACCCCTCCACTTT. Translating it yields CASSAQGLNSPLHF.

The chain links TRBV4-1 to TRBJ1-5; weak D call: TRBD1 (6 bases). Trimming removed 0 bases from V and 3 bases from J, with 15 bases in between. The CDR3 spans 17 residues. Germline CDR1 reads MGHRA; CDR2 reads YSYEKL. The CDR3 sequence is CASSQDRGRRDNQPQHF. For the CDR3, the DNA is TGCGCCAGCAGCCAAGACAGGGGCAGGAGGGACAATCAGCCCCAGCATTTT.

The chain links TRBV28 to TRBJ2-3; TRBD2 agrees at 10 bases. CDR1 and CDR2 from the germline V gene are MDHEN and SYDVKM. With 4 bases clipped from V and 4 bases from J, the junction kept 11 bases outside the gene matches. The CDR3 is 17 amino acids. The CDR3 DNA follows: TGTGCCAGCAGTTCAGGACTAGCGGACCTTTCCGCAGATACGCAGTATTTT. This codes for CASSSGLADLSADTQYF.